The next 27 T cell receptor beta chains were all read from a single sample in a study of molecular identifiers for immune sequencing clone quantification. In TCRdb, the PCR reads were re-called with MiXCR into one record per CDR3 protein. The sample records over 550,000 distinct CDR3 sequences, 25% being singletons. The sample taken for sequencing was naive CD8+ T cells from blood, with Jurkat cell RNA spiked in. Subset in this sample: FACS-sorted CD8+CD4-CCR7+CD45RA+ naive T cells. Source of these receptors: a human donor in good health. Some libraries in this study had Jurkat cell RNA spiked in.

This clonotype occurred a few times. This chain uses TRBV30 with TRBJ2-3; D ambiguous. The V end lost 1 base, the J end lost 1 base, and 6 bases lay between the germline ends. The CDR3 runs to 13 residues. Germline CDR1 GTSNPN, CDR2 SVGIG (reference sequence). This chain's CDR3 is CAWSGGGTDTQYF. The CDR3 DNA reads as TGTGCCTGGAGTGGGGGTGGCACAGATACGCAGTATTTT. Looking up the rest from reference TRBV30 and TRBJ2-3 gives the full variable domain: SQTIHQWPATLVQPVGSPLSLECTVEGTSNPNLYWYRQAAGRGLQLLFYSVGIGQISSEVPQNLSASRPQDRQFILSSKKLLLSDSGFYLCAWSGGGTDTQYFGPGTRLTVL.

This clonotype was seen a handful of times. The genes are TRBV12-3 or TRBV12-4 and TRBJ2-5; TRBD1 matches at 9 bases. CDR3 length: 15 residues. J was trimmed by 4 bases and V by 4 bases; bases with no gene match: 7. As DNA, the CDR3 is TGTGCCAGCAGTTCCTGGACAGGGGATCTAGAGACCCAGTACTTC. It specifies CASSSWTGDLETQYF.

This chain uses TRBV4-3 with TRBJ2-1; TRBD2 agrees at 7 bases. Germline V lookup: CDR1 LGHNA, CDR2 YSLEER. The CDR3 totals 15 residues. Germline trimming cut 4 bases from V and 8 bases from J; bases unmatched to any gene: 11. The CDR3 loop reads CASSPSRLAQYEQFF. CDR3 nucleotides: TGCGCCAGCAGCCCCTCACGACTAGCCCAATATGAGCAGTTCTTC.

This clonotype was observed a few times. This chain links TRBV20-1 with TRBJ2-3; 10 positions agree with TRBD1. Germline V gene sequence: CDR1 DFQATT, CDR2 SNEGSKA (reference sequence). V shed 6 bases, J shed 4 bases, and the junction held 13 bases outside the gene matches. This CDR3 spans 16 amino acids. CDR3 in DNA: TGCAGTGCCATACTAACAGGGACAGGGGTTGCAGATACGCAGTATTTT. This gives the protein CSAILTGTGVADTQYF.

In this sample, this clonotype turned up many times. V gene TRBV2 combines with J gene TRBJ1-5; D unclear. Germline CDR1 reads SNHLY; CDR2 reads FYNNEI. Trimming took off 6 bases at V and 0 bases at J, with 9 bases between the two ends. This CDR3 has 14 residues. The CDR3 spells CASSDVYSNQPQHF. For the CDR3, the DNA is TGTGCCAGCAGCGATGTATATAGCAATCAGCCCCAGCATTTT.

The chain uses TRBV6-5 and TRBJ2-7; TRBD2 aligns across 11 bases. The CDR3 has 16 amino acids. Trimming took 6 bases from V and 3 from J; bases not matched to a gene: 10. Per germline, CDR1 MNHEY and CDR2 SVGAGI. Here the CDR3 DNA reads TGTGCCAGCAGCAGATTTACTAGCGGGGGTTTCTACGAGCAGTACTTC. Its protein is CASSRFTSGGFYEQYF.

This chain links TRBV27 with TRBJ2-5; D might be TRBD2 (6 bases). From germline, CDR1 is MNHEY and CDR2 SMNVEV (reference sequence). The CDR3 contains 15 residues. The germline V and J ends were trimmed by 3 bases and 1 base, with 12 bases remaining between them. The DNA of the CDR3 is TGTGCCAGCAGTTTCTCTGCGGGACTCCAAGAGACCCAGTACTTC. The encoded protein is CASSFSAGLQETQYF.

V and J are TRBV30 and TRBJ1-1; D remains ambiguous. Looked up from germline, CDR1 is GTSNPN and CDR2 is SVGIG (reference sequence). V lost 0 bases to trimming and J lost 4 bases, with 9 bases between them. This CDR3 contains 13 residues. The CDR3 region has the DNA TGTGCCTGGAGTGTAGTCATGTCCACTGAAGCTTTCTTT. It encodes CAWSVVMSTEAFF.

This clonotype has ten or more counts. The chain is built from TRBV4-1 and TRBJ1-1; possibly TRBD1 for D (5 bases). The CDR3 consists of 16 residues. Trimming removed 1 base at V and 3 bases at J, with 15 bases between. Germline loops: CDR1 MGHRA, CDR2 YSYEKL. The CDR3 sequence: CASSQVGEGLDTEAFF. In nucleotides, the CDR3 is TGCGCCAGCAGCCAAGTCGGGGAGGGGTTAGACACTGAAGCTTTCTTT.

This chain uses TRBV28 with TRBJ2-3, with 13 bases matching TRBD2. The CDR3 is 17 amino acids. Germline trimming cut 1 base from V and 2 bases from J; bases unmatched to any gene: 3. Germline loops: CDR1 MDHEN, CDR2 SYDVKM. CDR3 sequence (DNA): TGTGCCAGCAGTTTATATGGGACTAGCGGGAACACAGATACGCAGTATTTT. This sequence encodes CASSLYGTSGNTDTQYF.

V gene TRBV7-9 combines with J gene TRBJ2-5; TRBD1 is a possible D gene (5 bases). The CDR3 covers 15 residues. V lost 0 bases to trimming and J lost 2 bases, with 10 bases between them. Germline CDR1 reads SEHNR; CDR2 reads FQNEAQ (reference sequence). The CDR3 bases are TGTGCCAGCAGCTTAGCGGTCCAGGGACAAGAGACCCAGTACTTC. This codes for CASSLAVQGQETQYF.

This clonotype appeared many times. This chain uses TRBV10-3 with TRBJ2-2, with a tentative D call TRBD2 (7 bases). Per germline, CDR1 ENHRY and CDR2 SYGVKD. Trimming left V 10 bases short and J 10 bases short, with 16 bases between. The CDR3 sequence is 12 residues long. CDR3 coding DNA: TGTGCCACCCGAGGGGGGGGCGCGGAGCTGTTTTTT. Protein product: CATRGGGAELFF.

On this clonotype itself: A much larger clone lies one base from this, so it may be a read error. The rearrangement joins TRBV6-5 to TRBJ1-1; 9 bases align to TRBD1. The junction had 11 bases not matched to a gene; V was cut back by 8 bases and J by 7 bases. Per germline, CDR1 MNHEY and CDR2 SVGAGI. There are 14 residues in the CDR3. The CDR3 spells CASPRDREVSEAFF. CDR3 DNA: TGTGCCAGCCCACGGGACAGGGAAGTCAGTGAAGCTTTCTTT.

CDR3 coding DNA: TGCGCCAGCAGCCAAGGATTGACCTGGGGCAGAAACTCGGATACGCAGTATTTT. As protein: CASSQGLTWGRNSDTQYF. The rearrangement joins TRBV4-3 to TRBJ2-3; tentative D call: TRBD1 (5 bases). V lost 1 base, J lost 6 bases, and 23 bases lay in between. The CDR3 totals 18 residues. The germline V gene encodes CDR1 LGHNA and CDR2 YSLEER.

Turning to this clonotype: This could be a read error, since a much larger clone is one nucleotide away. This chain uses TRBV6-2 or TRBV6-3 with TRBJ2-6; D may match TRBD1 or TRBD2 (5 bases each). Germline CDR1 is MNHEY and CDR2 is SVGEGT. The CDR3 runs to 17 residues. For the CDR3, the DNA is TGTGCCAGCAGTACCCCGGGGACCAGCTCTGGGGCCGACGTCCTGACTTTC. It translates to CASSTPGTSSGADVLTF.

J is TRBJ1-1 and V is TRBV7-9; the D is unclear. Germline CDR1 is SEHNR and CDR2 is FQNEAQ (reference sequence). V lost 3 bases and J 1 base, leaving 6 bases between the germline ends. There are 13 residues in the CDR3. The CDR3 here is CASSFKGNTEAFF. The CDR3 DNA is TGTGCCAGCAGCTTTAAGGGGAACACTGAAGCTTTCTTT.

V usage is TRBV10-3 and J usage is TRBJ1-2; tentatively, D is TRBD1 (5 bases). Looked up from germline, CDR1 is ENHRY and CDR2 is SYGVKD. This CDR3 region has 13 residues. V lost 8 bases and J lost 8, with 18 bases in between. Here the CDR3 DNA reads TGTGCCATCGGGGGTAGTGGGTTCCGGGGCTACACCTTC. Protein sequence: CAIGGSGFRGYTF.

This clonotype came up many times. The chain recombines TRBV13 with TRBJ1-2; possibly TRBD1 for D (5 bases). Per the germline V gene, CDR1 is PRHDT and CDR2 is FYEKMQ (reference sequence). The CDR3 loop spans 12 amino acids. Trimming removed 4 bases at V and 6 bases at J, with 9 bases between. DNA of the CDR3: TGTGCCAGCAGCTACGGGACGGATGGCTACACCTTC. Protein product: CASSYGTDGYTF.

Notes on this clonotype: It may be a read error: a sequence one base away is much more abundant. The rearrangement links TRBV7-9 to TRBJ2-3; maybe TRBD2 (5 bases). The CDR3 spans 13 residues. Looked up from germline, CDR1 is SEHNR and CDR2 is FQNEAQ (reference sequence). CDR3 residues: CTSSIPGLNTQYF. The CDR3 nucleotides are TGTACCAGCAGCATCCCCGGACTTAATACGCAGTATTTT.

Notes on this clonotype: This clone may be a read error of a much larger clone one base away. The rearrangement uses TRBV4-3 and TRBJ2-7; tentatively, D is TRBD1 (6 bases). This CDR3 region has 16 residues. Germline CDR1 is LGHNA and CDR2 is YSLEER. For the CDR3, the DNA is TGCTCCAGCAGCCAAGACAGGCTCGCAGGGGCCTACGAGCAGTACTTC. It codes for CSSSQDRLAGAYEQYF.

The CDR3 spells CASSRLRTTRETQYF. The CDR3 DNA sequence: TGTGCCAGCAGCCGATTGAGGACAACACGAGAGACCCAGTACTTC. The rearrangement uses TRBV7-7 and TRBJ2-5, with D possibly being TRBD1 (5 bases). The CDR3 is 15 residues long. Between the trimmed V and J ends, which lost 5 bases and 4 bases, there was a span of 17 bases. Germline lookup yields CDR1 SSHAT and CDR2 FNYEAQ (reference sequence).

J is TRBJ1-5 and V is TRBV9, with TRBD1 matching over 7 bases. Trimming cost V 0 bases and J 11 bases; bases outside gene matches: 14. Germline CDR1 SGDLS, CDR2 YYNGEE. This CDR3 is 16 amino acids long. Here the CDR3 DNA reads TGTGCCAGCAGCGTAGAGGCAGGGGGGTTAGCCGAATCCCAGCATTTT. It encodes CASSVEAGGLAESQHF.

Notes on this clonotype: This may stem from a read error, because a much larger clone lies one nucleotide away. The chain recombines TRBV6-5 with TRBJ2-7, with D perhaps matching TRBD1 or TRBD2 (5 bases each). Germline V gene data show CDR1 as MNHEY and CDR2 as SVGAGI. The CDR3 loop spans 14 amino acids. The CDR3 reads CVSSFGTSNYEQYF. The CDR3 DNA reads TGTGTCAGCAGTTTCGGGACGTCCAATTACGAGCAGTACTTC.

The V call is TRBV20-1, the J call TRBJ2-7; 10 nucleotides match TRBD1. Germline-derived CDR1 and CDR2 are DFQATT and SNEGSKA (reference sequence). The CDR3 is 15 residues long. J lost 5 bases, V lost 0 bases, and 7 bases had no gene match. DNA for the CDR3: TGCAGTGCTAGAGATTGGGACAGGGGAATCCACGAGCAGTACTTC. This gives the protein CSARDWDRGIHEQYF.

The V call is TRBV13, the J call TRBJ1-6, with 8 bases that match TRBD1. From germline, CDR1 is PRHDT and CDR2 FYEKMQ (reference sequence). The CDR3 contains 15 residues. V dropped 2 bases and J dropped 10; count of bases not matched to a gene: 7. CDR3 coding DNA: TGTGCCAGCAGCTTATCCGACAGGGGTTGGTCACCCCTCCACTTT. Translation gives CASSLSDRGWSPLHF.

This clonotype has a count of ten or more. Since the CDR3 does not end with the conserved phenylalanine or tryptophan, this likely comes from a read error. Because the CDR3's place on the DNA is in doubt, the DNA is left out and the CDR3 is given as listed by TCRdb. V gene TRBV6-6 combines with J gene TRBJ2-5; the table's D call TRBD1 went unverified against the DNA. With termini counted, the CDR3 has 13 amino acids. Germline V gene data show CDR1 as MNHNY and CDR2 as SVGAGI (reference sequence). The CDR3 here is CASSYGPRDRHIL.

J is TRBJ1-2 and V is TRBV4-3; 8 bases agree with TRBD1. Germline values: CDR1 LGHNA, CDR2 YSLEER. The CDR3 spans 15 residues. With 8 bases clipped from V and 0 bases from J, the junction kept 8 bases outside the gene matches. As DNA, the CDR3 is TGCGCCAGCTCACCAACAGGGGGTCCTAACTATGGCTACACCTTC. Its translation is CASSPTGGPNYGYTF.